This entry lists 16 T cell receptor beta chains sequenced from one sample in a study of technical replicates of blood from a few donors. The assay was immunoSEQ multiplex PCR, and TCRdb's table has in-frame clones only and misses some. Of tens of thousands of clones in the sample, about nine tenths were seen once. The sequenced sample was T cells isolated from PBMCs. These receptors were obtained from a human donor in good health.

The rearrangement uses TRBV27 and TRBJ2-1; D is possibly TRBD1 (7 bases). The germline gives CDR1 MNHEY, CDR2 SMNVEV (reference sequence). V was cut by 6 bases and J by 2 bases, with 11 bases left in between. The CDR3 contains 14 residues. CDR3 in amino acids: CASSSRGAYNEQFF. The CDR3 nucleotides read TGTGCCAGCAGCTCCAGGGGGGCCTACAATGAGCAGTTCTTC.

The chain employs TRBV15 and TRBJ2-2, with a tentative D call TRBD2 (6 bases). CDR1 is LNHNV, CDR2 YYDKDF, per germline (reference sequence). Trimming took 5 bases from V and 1 from J, leaving 11 bases between them. The CDR3 extends over 15 amino acids. The CDR3 here is CATSGVTRNTGELFF. In nucleotides, the CDR3 is TGTGCCACCAGCGGAGTGACTAGGAACACCGGGGAGCTGTTTTTT.

Worth noting for this clone: The sample has other DNA sequences that encode this CDR3 too. This rearrangement joins TRBV29-1 to TRBJ1-2, with 7 positions matching TRBD1. There are 11 residues in the CDR3. Per germline, CDR1 SQVTM and CDR2 ANQGSEA. The ends lost 6 bases at V and 5 bases at J; junction bases unmatched: 3. DNA for the CDR3: TGCAGCGTAGACAGGGCGTATGGCTACACCTTC. This codes for CSVDRAYGYTF. Filled out from reference TRBV29-1 and TRBJ1-2, the complete variable domain reads SAVISQKPSRDICQRGTSLTIQCQVDSQVTMMFWYRQQPGQSLTLIATANQGSEATYESGFVIDKFPISRPNLTFSTLTVSNMSPEDSSIYLCSVDRAYGYTFGSGTRLTVV.

The rearrangement uses TRBV7-6 and TRBJ2-1; D not resolved. Germline V gene lookup returns CDR1 SGHVS and CDR2 FNYEAQ. CDR3 length: 14 residues. The V end was cut by 4 bases, the J end by 6 bases, with 13 bases between. The CDR3 DNA sequence: TGTGCCAGCAGCTCCTTTTCCAGTTTCAATGAGCAGTTCTTC. Protein: CASSSFSSFNEQFF.

The V and J genes are TRBV13 and TRBJ1-1, with D perhaps matching TRBD1 (5 bases). Germline V gene lookup returns CDR1 PRHDT and CDR2 FYEKMQ (reference sequence). This CDR3 is built from 17 residues. V shed 5 bases and J shed 5 bases, with 24 bases lying between them. CDR3 DNA sequence: TGTGCCAGCAGCCCCCCGGGGGAATCCAAGTTGGAAACTGAAGCTTTCTTT. Its protein product is CASSPPGESKLETEAFF.

The chain carries TRBV4-3 and TRBJ1-2; 8 bases fit TRBD1. Per the germline V gene, CDR1 is LGHNA and CDR2 is YSLEER. V lost 3 bases and J lost 8; bases outside the gene matches: 5. This CDR3 is built from 13 residues. The CDR3 sequence is CASSQTGAEGYTF. The CDR3 region has the DNA TGCGCCAGCAGCCAGACAGGGGCTGAGGGCTACACCTTC.

The gene calls are TRBV1 and TRBJ2-4; TRBD2, the table's D call, was not compared with the DNA. TRBV1 is reported as a pseudogene. This CDR3 is built from 19 residues. CDR3 sequence (DNA): TGCACCAGCCCCCACCCGGTTATCAGCGAAAATATAGCCAAAAACATTCAGTACTTC. This codes for CTSPHPVISENIAKNIQYF.

The rearrangement uses TRBV6-1 and TRBJ2-1, with 9 positions matching TRBD2. V was pared by 1 base and J by 6 bases, with 1 base of the junction left unmatched. Germline loops: CDR1 MNHNS, CDR2 SASEGT. This CDR3 is 14 amino acids long. CDR3 DNA: TGTGCCAGCAGTGAAGAGCGGGAGGTCAATGAGCAGTTCTTC. Amino acid sequence: CASSEEREVNEQFF.

V and J are TRBV7-2 and TRBJ2-2; 8 bases map to TRBD2. The V gene end was trimmed by 7 bases and the J gene end by 5 bases; junction bases not matched to a gene: 15. Germline CDR1 reads SGHTA; CDR2 reads FQGNSA. This CDR3 spans 17 amino acids. The CDR3 loop is CASTTPEHLAGTGELFF. The CDR3, as DNA: TGTGCCAGCACCACCCCAGAACATCTAGCGGGTACCGGGGAGCTGTTTTTT.

This chain connects TRBV5-1 to TRBJ2-7; D unresolved. CDR1 SGHRS and CDR2 YFSETQ come from the germline V gene. Trimming took 6 bases from V and 0 from J, leaving 13 bases between them. This CDR3 is 14 amino acids long. The CDR3 DNA is TGCGCCAGCACCCCGAGACTGAGCTCCTACGAGCAGTACTTC. This translates into CASTPRLSSYEQYF.

V gene TRBV7-9 combines with J gene TRBJ1-1; tentatively, D is TRBD1 (5 bases). Germline-derived CDR1 and CDR2 are SEHNR and FQNEAQ (reference sequence). V lost 4 bases, J lost 3 bases, and 12 bases lay in between. The CDR3 runs to 14 residues. As DNA, the CDR3 is TGTGCCAGCAGCTCTCGGGGAGGGGACACTGAAGCTTTCTTT. This sequence encodes CASSSRGGDTEAFF.

This clone was seen once. The chain has TRBV5-4 and TRBJ2-7, with D perhaps matching TRBD2 (6 bases). V was pared by 1 base and J by 6 bases, with 11 bases between. Germline CDR1 is SGHNT and CDR2 is YYREEE (reference sequence). CDR3 size: 13 residues. CDR3 sequence: CASSLSGLSEQYF. CDR3 bases: TGTGCCAGCAGCTTGTCGGGACTCTCCGAGCAGTACTTC.

The rearrangement uses TRBV6-5 and TRBJ2-7, with D possibly TRBD2 on 6 matching bases. Germline loops: CDR1 MNHEY, CDR2 SVGAGI. The CDR3 is 13 amino acids. Trimming left V 2 bases short and J 6 bases short, with 11 bases between. CDR3 bases: TGTGCCAGCAGTTACGGGTGGAGGGCCGAGCAGTACTTC. Amino acid sequence: CASSYGWRAEQYF.

The chain combines TRBV19 with TRBJ1-2; the match to TRBD1 covers 9 bases. CDR1 and CDR2 (germline): LNHDA, SQIVND (reference sequence). The trim removed 5 bases at V and 4 bases at J, leaving 8 bases unmatched. This CDR3 region has 15 residues. The chain's CDR3 is CASSGTGGMVYGYTF. The CDR3 coding sequence is TGTGCCAGTAGTGGCACAGGGGGCATGGTCTATGGCTACACCTTC. The variable domain in full, completed from reference TRBV19 and TRBJ1-2, reads DGGITQSPKYLFRKEGQNVTLSCEQNLNHDAMYWYRQDPGQGLRLIYYSQIVNDFQKGDIAEGYSVSREKKESFPLTVTSAQKNPTAFYLCASSGTGGMVYGYTFGSGTRLTVV.

The rearrangement links TRBV18 to TRBJ2-7, with 7 positions matching TRBD1. This CDR3 contains 15 residues. Germline loops: CDR1 KGHSH, CDR2 LQKENI. After removal of 2 bases from V and 3 bases from J, the junction contained 7 bases not matched to a gene. The CDR3 DNA reads TGTGCCAGCTCACCAACCTATGGGACAGTCTACGAGCAGTACTTC. Protein: CASSPTYGTVYEQYF. Drawing the rest from reference TRBV18 and TRBJ2-7, the complete variable domain is NAGVMQNPRHLVRRRGQEARLRCSPMKGHSHVYWYRQLPEEGLKFMVYLQKENIIDESGMPKERFSAEFPKEGPSILRIQQVVRGDSAAYFCASSPTYGTVYEQYFGPGTRLTVT.

CDR3 in DNA: TGCGCCAGCAGCTTGGCAGGGTATAGCAATCAGCCCCAGCATTTT. This codes for CASSLAGYSNQPQHF. The J gene is TRBJ1-5, the V gene TRBV5-1, with D maybe TRBD1 (5 bases). The CDR3 is 15 residues long. Germline CDR1 reads SGHRS; CDR2 reads YFSETQ. Deletions cut 0 bases from V and 0 bases from J, with 7 bases between.